Listed below are T cell receptor beta chains from one sample, sequenced in a study of T cell repertoires in cytomegalovirus infection. TCRdb used MiXCR to reprocess the reads, holding one entry per CDR3 protein. The repertoire has about 190,000 distinct CDR3 sequences, about 28% of them found once; the top ten carry around 29%. Sequencing was performed on PBMCs. The receptors here all came from a human donor in good health (CMV status not recorded). Some clones in this sample may be carry-over from other donors' samples. The CDR3 runs from the conserved cysteine through the conserved F or W. The order of the fields is J gene, clone size, V gene, CDR3 protein. Clone size is shown for a subset of rows, as once, few, many or a class of expanded clone.

J gene: TRBJ2-5
clone size: few
V gene: TRBV27
CDR3 protein: CASSFRTGLRETQYF

J gene: TRBJ1-2
clone size: NA
V gene: TRBV6-5
CDR3 protein: CASRLTTGVVKSGYTF

J gene: TRBJ1-5
clone size: NA
V gene: TRBV4-1
CDR3 protein: CASSQGLNQPQHF

J gene: TRBJ1-1
clone size: few
V gene: TRBV6-1
CDR3 protein: CASSEALDRQAFF

J gene: TRBJ1-3
clone size: NA
V gene: TRBV12-3/TRBV12-4
CDR3 protein: CASGGRKDFVRNTIYF

J gene: TRBJ1-5
clone size: many
V gene: TRBV5-6
CDR3 protein: CASSISTGGRWQPQHF

J gene: TRBJ1-3
clone size: NA
V gene: TRBV5-4
CDR3 protein: CASSLAPGTGNTIYF

J gene: TRBJ2-3
clone size: NA
V gene: TRBV12-3/TRBV12-4
CDR3 protein: CASSLPDRGTQYF

J gene: TRBJ1-4
clone size: NA
V gene: TRBV10-3
CDR3 protein: CAIAGRENEKLFF

J gene: TRBJ2-3
clone size: few
V gene: TRBV7-2
CDR3 protein: CASRWGSVLTQYF

J gene: TRBJ2-7
clone size: NA
V gene: TRBV4-1
CDR3 protein: CASSQRAEGRWDEQYF

J gene: TRBJ2-1
clone size: few
V gene: TRBV11-3
CDR3 protein: CASSLDPGSREQFF

J gene: TRBJ2-5
clone size: few
V gene: TRBV29-1
CDR3 protein: CSVSGSYQETQYF

J gene: TRBJ1-1
clone size: few
V gene: TRBV11-2
CDR3 protein: CASSPAGGPTEAFF

J gene: TRBJ2-5
clone size: NA
V gene: TRBV5-1
CDR3 protein: CASSLAWTRQETQYF

J gene: TRBJ2-7
clone size: NA
V gene: TRBV4-1
CDR3 protein: CASSQVSSSYEQYF

J gene: TRBJ2-7
clone size: NA
V gene: TRBV30
CDR3 protein: CAWARGYEQYF

J gene: TRBJ2-1
clone size: NA
V gene: TRBV29-1
CDR3 protein: CSVVVLAGGLGYNEQFF